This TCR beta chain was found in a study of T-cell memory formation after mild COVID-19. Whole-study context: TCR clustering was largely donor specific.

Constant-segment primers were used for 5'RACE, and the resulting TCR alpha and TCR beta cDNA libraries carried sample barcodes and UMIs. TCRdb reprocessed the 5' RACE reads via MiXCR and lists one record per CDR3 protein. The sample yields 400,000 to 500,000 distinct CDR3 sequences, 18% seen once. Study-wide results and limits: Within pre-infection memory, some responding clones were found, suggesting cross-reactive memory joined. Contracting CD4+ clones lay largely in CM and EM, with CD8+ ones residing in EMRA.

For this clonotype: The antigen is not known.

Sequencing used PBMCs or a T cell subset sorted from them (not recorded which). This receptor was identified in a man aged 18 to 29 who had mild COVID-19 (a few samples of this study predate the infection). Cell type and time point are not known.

CDR3 loop: CASRPIQGTNYGYTF. CDR3 DNA sequence: TGTGCCAGCAGACCAATACAGGGGACTAACTATGGCTACACCTTC. The chain combines TRBV11-2 with TRBJ1-2; 7 bases align to TRBD1. Germline V lookup: CDR1 SGHAT, CDR2 FQNNGV. V trimming: 6 bases; J trimming: 0 bases; junction bases outside the gene matches: 7. The CDR3 loop spans 15 amino acids.